The 20 T cell receptor beta chains below were found in one sample sequenced in a study of T cells in Graves' hyperthyroidism and ophthalmopathy. There were TCR beta CDR3 regions amplified from RNA transcripts. HTBI primers were used for first-round RT-PCR of the TCR CDR3. TCRdb redid the calling of the multiplex PCR reads with MiXCR, one entry per CDR3 protein. Of 600,000 to 750,000 distinct CDR3 sequences in the sample, roughly 17% were seen once. Sample: blood. These receptors were obtained from a man between 45 and 60 years old with Graves' hyperthyroidism.

The chain carries TRBV5-1 and TRBJ2-1, with 14 bases lining up with TRBD2. The CDR3 length is 17 residues. V gave up 2 bases and J gave up 8 bases; unmatched junction bases: 9. Germline loops: CDR1 SGHRS, CDR2 YFSETQ. This chain's CDR3 is CASSLRKTSGRVDEQFF. DNA for the CDR3: TGCGCCAGCAGCTTACGGAAGACTAGCGGGAGGGTCGATGAGCAGTTCTTC. Full variable domain (missing parts from reference TRBV5-1 and TRBJ2-1): KAGVTQTPRYLIKTRGQQVTLSCSPISGHRSVSWYQQTPGQGLQFLFEYFSETQRNKGNFPGRFSGRQFSNSRSEMNVSTLELGDSALYLCASSLRKTSGRVDEQFFGPGTRLTVL.

This clonotype was seen ten or more times. This chain connects TRBV10-3 to TRBJ2-6; the D gene is possibly TRBD1 (5 bases). Germline V gene lookup returns CDR1 ENHRY and CDR2 SYGVKD. This CDR3 contains 16 residues. V was shortened by 0 bases and J by 1 base, with 7 bases between the two germline ends. The CDR3 is CAISESGHSGANVLTF. DNA for the CDR3: TGTGCCATCAGTGAGTCTGGACATTCTGGGGCCAACGTCCTGACTTTC.

This clonotype was found many times. The rearrangement uses TRBV28 and TRBJ1-6; the D is unclear. V was pared by 3 bases and J by 6 bases, with 12 bases between. The V gene's germline CDR1 is MDHEN and CDR2 SYDVKM. The CDR3 spans 15 residues. This chain's CDR3 is CASSFDDTRNSPLHF. The CDR3 bases are TGTGCCAGCAGTTTTGATGACACCCGTAATTCACCCCTCCACTTT.

This clonotype was seen many times. The J gene is TRBJ2-2, the V gene TRBV5-1; 8 nucleotides match TRBD1. The CDR3 is made up of 15 amino acids. Unmatched junction bases numbered 6, after V lost 4 bases and J lost 4 bases. Germline V gene sequence: CDR1 SGHRS, CDR2 YFSETQ. The CDR3 here is CASSDDRGSTGELFF. The DNA for the CDR3 is TGCGCCAGCAGCGACGACAGGGGTAGCACCGGGGAGCTGTTTTTT.

To note about this clonotype: This sequence may be a read error, since a much larger clone differs from it by one base. The J gene is TRBJ1-4, the V gene TRBV10-3; a possible D gene is TRBD1 (6 bases). CDR3 length: 15 residues. The germline CDR1 and CDR2 sequences are ENHRY and SYGVKD. The CDR3 protein is CAISDSRGDNGKLFF. For the CDR3, the DNA is TGTGCCATCAGTGATAGCAGGGGAGATAATGGAAAACTGTTTTTT.

This clonotype was detected once. The chain links TRBV9 to TRBJ2-1; tentative D call: TRBD2 (5 bases). V lost 0 bases and J 0 bases, leaving 10 bases between the germline ends. The CDR3 consists of 16 residues. The germline CDR1 and CDR2 sequences are SGDLS and YYNGEE. Here the CDR3 reads CASSVGGSDSYNEQFF. The CDR3 DNA reads TGTGCCAGCAGCGTAGGTGGTAGCGACTCCTACAATGAGCAGTTCTTC.

This clonotype has only a few counts. The chain couples TRBV19 to TRBJ2-7; weak D call: TRBD1 (5 bases). Germline CDR1 and CDR2: LNHDA and SQIVND (reference sequence). The CDR3 consists of 15 residues. The V end was cut by 6 bases, the J end by 0 bases, with 15 bases between. The CDR3 here is CASSPTEGHSYEQYF. CDR3 coding DNA: TGTGCCAGTAGCCCCACGGAAGGACACTCCTACGAGCAGTACTTC. Drawing the rest from reference TRBV19 and TRBJ2-7, the complete variable domain is DGGITQSPKYLFRKEGQNVTLSCEQNLNHDAMYWYRQDPGQGLRLIYYSQIVNDFQKGDIAEGYSVSREKKESFPLTVTSAQKNPTAFYLCASSPTEGHSYEQYFGPGTRLTVT.

This clonotype was seen more than once but under ten times. V is TRBV24-1 and J is TRBJ1-2, with TRBD1 as a possible D gene (6 bases). Germline CDR1 KGHDR, CDR2 SFDVKD. The ends were cut back, 3 bases at V and 7 bases at J, with 17 bases in the middle. The length of the CDR3 is 15 residues. The CDR3 region is CATSDPKHRDLGYTF. In DNA form, the CDR3 reads TGTGCCACCAGTGATCCCAAACACAGGGATCTTGGCTACACCTTC.

The chain couples TRBV10-3 to TRBJ2-1, with a tentative D call TRBD2 (6 bases). Deletions cut 11 bases from V and 8 bases from J, with 13 bases between. CDR1 is ENHRY, CDR2 SYGVKD, per germline. The CDR3 has 11 amino acids. DNA for the CDR3: TGTGCCGTCGGGAGTTCGGATGAGCAGTTCTTC. The encoded protein is CAVGSSDEQFF.

The V call is TRBV28, the J call TRBJ2-5; no clear D. V was pared by 5 bases and J by 5 bases, with 12 bases between. Germline V lookup: CDR1 MDHEN, CDR2 SYDVKM. The CDR3 has 13 amino acids. The DNA for the CDR3 is TGTGCCAGCAGTGTACATTACCTGGAGACCCAGTACTTC. Translation: CASSVHYLETQYF.

This clonotype was recorded at least ten times. The chain employs TRBV29-1 and TRBJ1-1; 7 nucleotides line up with TRBD1. The germline CDR1 and CDR2 sequences are SQVTM and ANQGSEA. V shed 3 bases, J shed 3 bases, and the junction held 10 bases outside the gene matches. The CDR3 has 15 amino acids. DNA of the CDR3: TGCAGCGTTGATGGAGGGGGCAAGGGGTACACTGAAGCTTTCTTT. Amino acid sequence: CSVDGGGKGYTEAFF.

The table lists this clonotype with a few counts. The CDR3 spells CSAPRADQETQYF. CDR3 in DNA: TGCAGTGCCCCCCGGGCGGACCAAGAGACCCAGTACTTC. The genes are TRBV20-1 and TRBJ2-5; D uncertain. Germline V gene data show CDR1 as DFQATT and CDR2 as SNEGSKA (reference sequence). This CDR3 contains 13 residues. V lost 6 bases, J lost 0 bases, and 11 bases lay in between.

The table lists this clonotype with many counts. The CDR3 sequence: CASQRGGDTEAFF. CDR3 DNA sequence: TGCGCCAGCCAACGTGGGGGTGACACTGAAGCTTTCTTT. V usage is TRBV10-1 and J usage is TRBJ1-1, with D perhaps TRBD1 (5 bases). The germline gives CDR1 WNHNN, CDR2 SYGVQD (reference sequence). CDR3 size: 13 residues. V gave up 8 bases and J gave up 3 bases, with 13 bases separating them.

The table lists this clonotype with many counts. The rearrangement links TRBV4-1 to TRBJ2-7, with no clear D. The CDR3 consists of 13 residues. Trimming pared 0 bases from V and 6 bases from J, leaving 9 bases between. CDR1 is MGHRA, CDR2 YSYEKL, per germline. Written as DNA, the CDR3 is TGCGCCAGCAGCCAAGATCCGTCGGTCGAGCAGTACTTC. It specifies CASSQDPSVEQYF.

At least ten counts were recorded for this clonotype. The J gene is TRBJ1-2, the V gene TRBV12-5; D may be TRBD1 (6 bases). Between the trimmed V and J ends, which lost 3 bases and 6 bases, there was a span of 23 bases. This CDR3 is built from 17 residues. Germline V gives CDR1 LGHNT, CDR2 FRNRAP. DNA of the CDR3: TGTGCTAGTGGTTTCCACCCCGGGACATCACGAAGGGATGGCTACACCTTC. Protein product: CASGFHPGTSRRDGYTF.

The chain recombines TRBV10-3 with TRBJ1-2; 10 bases align to TRBD1. The V gene end was trimmed by 4 bases and the J gene end by 8 bases; junction bases not matched to a gene: 7. The CDR3 runs to 14 residues. Germline V CDR1 and CDR2: ENHRY, SYGVKD. CDR3 DNA: TGTGCCATCAGTGGTGGGACAGGGGTGTACGGCTACACCTTC. Protein sequence: CAISGGTGVYGYTF.

The J gene is TRBJ2-7, the V gene TRBV28, with D uncertain. Germline values: CDR1 MDHEN, CDR2 SYDVKM. With 5 bases removed from V and 0 bases from J, the gap between germline ends came to 14 bases. The CDR3 is made up of 15 amino acids. CDR3: CASSSYHFSSYEQYF. The CDR3, as DNA: TGTGCCAGCAGTAGTTACCACTTTAGCTCCTACGAGCAGTACTTC.

The V call is TRBV19, the J call TRBJ1-5; D is uncertain. The CDR3 extends over 13 amino acids. The V end was cut by 5 bases, the J end by 7 bases, with 12 bases between. Per germline, CDR1 LNHDA and CDR2 SQIVND (reference sequence). The CDR3 here is CASSRAKEQPQHF. For the CDR3, the DNA is TGTGCCAGTAGTCGGGCGAAGGAACAGCCCCAGCATTTT.

This chain links TRBV28 with TRBJ1-2; D is undetermined. Trimming took 6 bases from V and 12 from J, leaving 23 bases between them. The germline V gene encodes CDR1 MDHEN and CDR2 SYDVKM. CDR3 length: 14 amino acids. CDR3 nucleotide sequence: TGTGCCAGCAGCTCAAGTCTAGCGAATCGATGGAACACCTTC. Residues: CASSSSLANRWNTF.

This clonotype has a handful of counts. J is TRBJ2-2 and V is TRBV3-2; the listed D gene, TRBD1, was not tested against the DNA. TRBV3-2 is classified as a pseudogene. The CDR3 loop spans 19 amino acids. In DNA, the CDR3 is TGTGCCAGCAGCCAAGATTCGGGCTCACGACGGGGGCGCACCGGGGAGCTGTTTTTT. Protein product: CASSQDSGSRRGRTGELFF.